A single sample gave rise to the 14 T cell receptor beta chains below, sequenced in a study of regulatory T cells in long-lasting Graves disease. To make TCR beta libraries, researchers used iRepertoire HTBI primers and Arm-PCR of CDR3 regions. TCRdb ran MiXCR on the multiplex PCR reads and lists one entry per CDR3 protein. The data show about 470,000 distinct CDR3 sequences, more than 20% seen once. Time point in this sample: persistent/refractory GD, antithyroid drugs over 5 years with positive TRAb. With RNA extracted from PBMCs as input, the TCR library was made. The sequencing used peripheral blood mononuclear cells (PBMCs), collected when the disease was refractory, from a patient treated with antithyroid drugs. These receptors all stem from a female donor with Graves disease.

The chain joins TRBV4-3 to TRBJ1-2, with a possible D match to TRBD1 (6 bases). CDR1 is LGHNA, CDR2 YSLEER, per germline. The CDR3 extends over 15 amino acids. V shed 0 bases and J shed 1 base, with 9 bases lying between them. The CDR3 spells CASSQDRGDNYGYTF. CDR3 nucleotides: TGCGCCAGCAGCCAAGACAGGGGAGATAACTATGGCTACACCTTC.

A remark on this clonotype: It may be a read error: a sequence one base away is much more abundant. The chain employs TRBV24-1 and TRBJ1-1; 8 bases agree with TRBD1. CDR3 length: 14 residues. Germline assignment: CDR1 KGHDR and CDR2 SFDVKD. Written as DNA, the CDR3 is TGTGCCACCAGTGACTCGGACAGGGCCACTGAAGCTCTCTTT. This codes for CATSDSDRATEALF.

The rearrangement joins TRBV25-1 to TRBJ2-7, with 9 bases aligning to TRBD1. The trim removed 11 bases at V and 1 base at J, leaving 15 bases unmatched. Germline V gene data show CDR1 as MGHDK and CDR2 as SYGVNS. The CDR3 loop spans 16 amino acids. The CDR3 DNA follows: TGTGCCCTTGGCCCTTTCCGGGGACAGGGTTCCTACGAGCAGTACTTC. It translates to CALGPFRGQGSYEQYF.

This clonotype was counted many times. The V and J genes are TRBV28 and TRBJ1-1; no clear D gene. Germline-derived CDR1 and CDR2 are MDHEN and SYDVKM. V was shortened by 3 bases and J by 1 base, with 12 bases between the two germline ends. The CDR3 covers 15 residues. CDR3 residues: CASSLLRGRNTEAFF. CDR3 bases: TGTGCCAGCAGTTTGCTTCGGGGAAGGAACACTGAAGCTTTCTTT.

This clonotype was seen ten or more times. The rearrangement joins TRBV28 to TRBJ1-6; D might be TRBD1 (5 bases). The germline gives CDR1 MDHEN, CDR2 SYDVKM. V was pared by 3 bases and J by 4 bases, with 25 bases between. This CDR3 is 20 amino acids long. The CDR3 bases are TGTGCCAGCAGTTTTCCCCCTCGTACAGGACCCAGGAGGTATAATTCACCCCTCCACTTT. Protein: CASSFPPRTGPRRYNSPLHF.

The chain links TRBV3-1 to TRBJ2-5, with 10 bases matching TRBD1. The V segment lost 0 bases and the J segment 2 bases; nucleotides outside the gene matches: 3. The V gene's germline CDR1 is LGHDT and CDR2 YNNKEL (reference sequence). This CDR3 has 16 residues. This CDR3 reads CASSQDKGQGQETQYF. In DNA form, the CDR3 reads TGTGCCAGCAGCCAAGATAAGGGACAGGGGCAAGAGACCCAGTACTTC.

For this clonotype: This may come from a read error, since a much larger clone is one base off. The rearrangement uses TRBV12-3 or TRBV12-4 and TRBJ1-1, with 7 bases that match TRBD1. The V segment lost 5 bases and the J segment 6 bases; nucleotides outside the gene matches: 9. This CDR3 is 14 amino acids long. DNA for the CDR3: TGTGCCAGCAGTCCGACAGGGACGTCCGCTGAAGCTTTCTTT. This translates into CASSPTGTSAEAFF.

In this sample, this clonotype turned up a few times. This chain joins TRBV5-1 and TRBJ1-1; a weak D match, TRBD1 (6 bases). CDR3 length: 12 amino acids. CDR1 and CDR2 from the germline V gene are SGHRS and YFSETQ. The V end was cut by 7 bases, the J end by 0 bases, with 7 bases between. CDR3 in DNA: TGCGCCAGCGGGGGCTTGAACACTGAAGCTTTCTTT. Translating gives CASGGLNTEAFF.

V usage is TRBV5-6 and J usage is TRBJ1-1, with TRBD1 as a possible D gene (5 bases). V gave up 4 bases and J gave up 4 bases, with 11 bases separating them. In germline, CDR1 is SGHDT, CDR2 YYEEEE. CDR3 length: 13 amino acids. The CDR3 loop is CASSRAGTTEAFF. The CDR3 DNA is TGTGCCAGCAGCAGGGCAGGGACCACTGAAGCTTTCTTT.

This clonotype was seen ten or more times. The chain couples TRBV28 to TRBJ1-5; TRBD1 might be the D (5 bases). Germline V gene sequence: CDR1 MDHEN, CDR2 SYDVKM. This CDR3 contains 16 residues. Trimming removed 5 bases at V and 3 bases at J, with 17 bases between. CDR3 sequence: CASSAPEGLNNQPQHF. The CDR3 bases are TGTGCCAGCAGTGCCCCGGAGGGACTGAACAATCAGCCCCAGCATTTT.

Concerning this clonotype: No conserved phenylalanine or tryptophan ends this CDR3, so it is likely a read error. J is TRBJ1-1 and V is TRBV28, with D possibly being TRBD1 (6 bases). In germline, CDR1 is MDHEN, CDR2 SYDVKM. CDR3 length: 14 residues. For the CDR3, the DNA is TGCGCCAGCAGTTTATGGACAGAGGGGACTGAAGCTTTCCTT. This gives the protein CASSLWTEGTEAFL.

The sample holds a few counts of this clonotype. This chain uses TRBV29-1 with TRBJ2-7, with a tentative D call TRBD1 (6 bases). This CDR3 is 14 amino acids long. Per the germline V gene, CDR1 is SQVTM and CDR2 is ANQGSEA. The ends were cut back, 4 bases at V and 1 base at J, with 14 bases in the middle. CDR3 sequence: CSVGQDRVSYEQYF. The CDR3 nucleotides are TGCAGCGTTGGTCAGGACAGAGTTTCCTACGAGCAGTACTTC.

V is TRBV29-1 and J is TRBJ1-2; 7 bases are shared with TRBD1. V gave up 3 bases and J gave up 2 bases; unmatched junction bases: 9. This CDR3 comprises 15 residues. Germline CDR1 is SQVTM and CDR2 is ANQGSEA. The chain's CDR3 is CSVEGVRTGNYGYTF. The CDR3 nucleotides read TGCAGCGTTGAGGGGGTAAGGACAGGAAACTATGGCTACACCTTC.

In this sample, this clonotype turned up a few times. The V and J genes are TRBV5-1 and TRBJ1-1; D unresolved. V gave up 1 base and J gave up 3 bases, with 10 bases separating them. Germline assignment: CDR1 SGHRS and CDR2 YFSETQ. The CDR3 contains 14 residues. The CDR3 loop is CASSLRSGDTEAFF. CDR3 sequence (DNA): TGCGCCAGCAGCTTGCGGAGCGGGGACACTGAAGCTTTCTTT.